This T cell receptor (beta chain) was documented in a study of technical replicates of blood from a few donors. The CDR3 consists of 16 residues. CDR1 and CDR2 (germline): SGDLS, YYNGEE. The ends lost 0 bases at V and 2 bases at J; junction bases unmatched: 5. The sample holds one count of this clone. The protocol was immunoSEQ multiplex PCR, while the TCRdb copy is restricted to in-frame clones and leaves out a portion. The data hold around 79,000 clones, with roughly 94% observed a single time. Sequenced: T cells isolated from PBMCs. The sequence derives from a human donor in good health. The chain joins TRBV9 to TRBJ2-7; 10 nucleotides match TRBD2. The CDR3 loop reads CASSVAGLAVTYEQYF. The CDR3 DNA follows: TGTGCCAGCAGCGTAGCCGGACTAGCGGTAACCTACGAGCAGTACTTC.